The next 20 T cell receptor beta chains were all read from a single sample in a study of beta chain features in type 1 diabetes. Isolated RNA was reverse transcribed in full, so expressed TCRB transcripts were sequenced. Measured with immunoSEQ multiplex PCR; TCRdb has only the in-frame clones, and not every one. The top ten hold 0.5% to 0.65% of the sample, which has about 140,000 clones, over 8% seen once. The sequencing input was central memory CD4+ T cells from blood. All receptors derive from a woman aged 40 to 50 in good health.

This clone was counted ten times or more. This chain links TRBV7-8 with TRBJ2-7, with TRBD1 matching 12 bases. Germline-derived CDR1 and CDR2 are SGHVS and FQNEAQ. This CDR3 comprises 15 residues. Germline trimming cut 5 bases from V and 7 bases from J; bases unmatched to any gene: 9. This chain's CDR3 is CASSPRGQGAGEQYF. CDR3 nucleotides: TGTGCCAGCAGCCCTCGGGGACAGGGGGCTGGGGAGCAGTACTTC.

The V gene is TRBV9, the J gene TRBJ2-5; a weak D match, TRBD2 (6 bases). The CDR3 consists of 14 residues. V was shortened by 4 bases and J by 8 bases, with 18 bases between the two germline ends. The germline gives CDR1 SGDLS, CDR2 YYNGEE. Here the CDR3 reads CASSPGTVEVTQYF. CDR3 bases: TGTGCCAGCAGCCCCGGGACTGTGGAGGTTACCCAGTACTTC.

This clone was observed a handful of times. For the CDR3, the DNA is TGTGCCAGCAGGACTAGCGGGGTGTACGAGCAGTACTTC. It yields the protein CASRTSGVYEQYF. The chain couples TRBV2 to TRBJ2-7; 11 nucleotides match TRBD2. From germline, CDR1 is SNHLY and CDR2 FYNNEI. Trimming took 6 bases from V and 4 from J; bases not matched to a gene: 2. CDR3 length: 13 residues.

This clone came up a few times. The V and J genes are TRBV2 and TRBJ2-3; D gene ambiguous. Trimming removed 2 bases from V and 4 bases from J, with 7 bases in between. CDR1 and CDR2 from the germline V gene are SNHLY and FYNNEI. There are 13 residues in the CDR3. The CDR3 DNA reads TGTGCCAGCAGTGAAACTGCGGCAGATACGCAGTATTTT. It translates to CASSETAADTQYF. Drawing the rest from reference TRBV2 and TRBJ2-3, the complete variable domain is EPEVTQTPSHQVTQMGQEVILRCVPISNHLYFYWYRQILGQKVEFLVSFYNNEISEKSEIFDDQFSVERPDGSNFTLKIRSTKLEDSAMYFCASSETAADTQYFGPGTRLTVL.

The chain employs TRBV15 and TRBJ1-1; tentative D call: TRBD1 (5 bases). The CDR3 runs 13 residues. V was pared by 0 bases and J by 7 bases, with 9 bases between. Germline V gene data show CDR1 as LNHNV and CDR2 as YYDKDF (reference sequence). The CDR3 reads CATSRDLGGEAFF. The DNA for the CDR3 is TGTGCCACCAGCAGAGATCTGGGGGGTGAAGCTTTCTTT.

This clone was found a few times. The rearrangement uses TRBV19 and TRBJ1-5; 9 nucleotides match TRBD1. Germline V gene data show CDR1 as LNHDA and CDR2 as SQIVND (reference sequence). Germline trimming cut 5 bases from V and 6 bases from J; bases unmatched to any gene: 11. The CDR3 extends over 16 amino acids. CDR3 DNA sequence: TGTGCCAGTAGTCCAAGAACAGGGGGCTCAGGTCAGCCCCAGCATTTT. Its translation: CASSPRTGGSGQPQHF. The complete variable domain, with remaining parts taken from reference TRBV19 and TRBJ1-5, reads DGGITQSPKYLFRKEGQNVTLSCEQNLNHDAMYWYRQDPGQGLRLIYYSQIVNDFQKGDIAEGYSVSREKKESFPLTVTSAQKNPTAFYLCASSPRTGGSGQPQHFGDGTRLSIL.

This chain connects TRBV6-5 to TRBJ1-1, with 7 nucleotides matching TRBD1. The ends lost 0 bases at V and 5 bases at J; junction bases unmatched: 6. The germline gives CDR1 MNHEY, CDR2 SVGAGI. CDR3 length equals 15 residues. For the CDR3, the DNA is TGTGCCAGCAGTTACTCGTTGACAGGGATGACTGAAGCTTTCTTT. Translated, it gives CASSYSLTGMTEAFF.

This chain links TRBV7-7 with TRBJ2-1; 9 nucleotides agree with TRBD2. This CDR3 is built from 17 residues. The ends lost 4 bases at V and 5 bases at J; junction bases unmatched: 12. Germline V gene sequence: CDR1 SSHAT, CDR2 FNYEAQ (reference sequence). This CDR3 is CASSSLSGGLLDNEQFF. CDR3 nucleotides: TGTGCCAGCAGCTCCCTGAGCGGGGGGCTTCTGGACAATGAGCAGTTCTTC. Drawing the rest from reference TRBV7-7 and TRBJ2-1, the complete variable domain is GAGVSQSPRYKVTKRGQDVTLRCDPISSHATLYWYQQALGQGPEFLTYFNYEAQPDKSGLPSDRFSAERPEGSISTLTIQRTEQRDSAMYRCASSSLSGGLLDNEQFFGPGTRLTVL.

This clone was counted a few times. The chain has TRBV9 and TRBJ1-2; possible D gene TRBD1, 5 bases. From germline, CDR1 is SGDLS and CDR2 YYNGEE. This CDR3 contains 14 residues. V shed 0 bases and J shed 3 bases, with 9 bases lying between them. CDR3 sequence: CASSVGQLYYGYTF. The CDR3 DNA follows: TGTGCCAGCAGCGTAGGACAGCTCTACTATGGCTACACCTTC.

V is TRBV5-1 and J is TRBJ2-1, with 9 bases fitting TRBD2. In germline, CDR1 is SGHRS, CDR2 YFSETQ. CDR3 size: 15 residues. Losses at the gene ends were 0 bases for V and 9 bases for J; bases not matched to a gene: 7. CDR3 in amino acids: CASSLGALAGTEQFF. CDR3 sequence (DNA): TGCGCCAGCAGCTTGGGGGCCCTAGCGGGGACTGAGCAGTTCTTC.

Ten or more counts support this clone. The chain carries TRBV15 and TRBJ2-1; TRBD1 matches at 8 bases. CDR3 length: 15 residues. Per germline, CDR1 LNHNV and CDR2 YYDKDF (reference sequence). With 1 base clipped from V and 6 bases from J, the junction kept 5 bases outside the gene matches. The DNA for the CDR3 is TGTGCCACCAGCAGAGGGGACAGGCTTCCCAATGAGCAGTTCTTC. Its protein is CATSRGDRLPNEQFF. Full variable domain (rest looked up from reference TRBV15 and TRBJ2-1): DAMVIQNPRYQVTQFGKPVTLSCSQTLNHNVMYWYQQKSSQAPKLLFHYYDKDFNNEADTPDNFQSRRPNTSFCFLDIRSPGLGDTAMYLCATSRGDRLPNEQFFGPGTRLTVL.

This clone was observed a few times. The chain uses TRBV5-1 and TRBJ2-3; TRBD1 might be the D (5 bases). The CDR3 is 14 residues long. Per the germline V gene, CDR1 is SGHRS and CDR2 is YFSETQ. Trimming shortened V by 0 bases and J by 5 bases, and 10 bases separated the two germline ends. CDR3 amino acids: CASSLDTQGDTQYF. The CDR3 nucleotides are TGCGCCAGCAGCTTGGACACCCAGGGAGATACGCAGTATTTT.

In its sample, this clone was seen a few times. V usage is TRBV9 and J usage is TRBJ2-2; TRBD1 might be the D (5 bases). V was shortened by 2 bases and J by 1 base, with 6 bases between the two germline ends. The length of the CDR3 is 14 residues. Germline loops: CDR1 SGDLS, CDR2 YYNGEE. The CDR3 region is CASSVTGNTGELFF. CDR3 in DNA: TGTGCCAGCAGCGTCACAGGGAACACCGGGGAGCTGTTTTTT. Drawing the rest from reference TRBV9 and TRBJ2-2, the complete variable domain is DSGVTQTPKHLITATGQRVTLRCSPRSGDLSVYWYQQSLDQGLQFLIQYYNGEERAKGNILERFSAQQFPDLHSELNLSSLELGDSALYFCASSVTGNTGELFFGEGSRLTVL.

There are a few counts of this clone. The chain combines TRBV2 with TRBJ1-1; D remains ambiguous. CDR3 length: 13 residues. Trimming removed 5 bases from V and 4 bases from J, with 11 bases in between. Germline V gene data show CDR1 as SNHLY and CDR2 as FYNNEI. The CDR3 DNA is TGTGCCAGCAGTATATCGGGAGGCACTGAAGCTTTCTTT. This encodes CASSISGGTEAFF.

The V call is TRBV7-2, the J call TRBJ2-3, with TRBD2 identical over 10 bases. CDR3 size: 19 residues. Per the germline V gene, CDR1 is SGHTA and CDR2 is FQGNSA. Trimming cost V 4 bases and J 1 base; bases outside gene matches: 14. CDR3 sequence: CASSSPRGGLAGGTDTQYF. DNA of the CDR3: TGTGCCAGCAGCTCCCCGCGCGGGGGGCTAGCGGGGGGCACAGATACGCAGTATTTT. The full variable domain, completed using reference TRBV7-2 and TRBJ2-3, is GAGVSQSPSNKVTEKGKDVELRCDPISGHTALYWYRQSLGQGLEFLIYFQGNSAPDKSGLPSDRFSAERTGGSVSTLTIQRTQQEDSAVYLCASSSPRGGLAGGTDTQYFGPGTRLTVL.

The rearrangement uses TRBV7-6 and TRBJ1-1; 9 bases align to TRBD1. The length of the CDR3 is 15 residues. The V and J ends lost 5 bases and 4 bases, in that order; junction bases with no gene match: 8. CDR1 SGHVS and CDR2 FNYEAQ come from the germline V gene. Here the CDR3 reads CASSTRTGGGTEAFF. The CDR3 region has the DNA TGTGCCAGCAGCACCCGAACAGGGGGCGGCACTGAAGCTTTCTTT.

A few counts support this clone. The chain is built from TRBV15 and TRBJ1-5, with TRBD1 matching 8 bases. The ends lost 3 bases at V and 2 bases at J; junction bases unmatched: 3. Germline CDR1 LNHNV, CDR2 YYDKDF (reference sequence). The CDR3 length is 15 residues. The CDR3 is CATSRATGGNQPQHF. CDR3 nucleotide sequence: TGTGCCACCAGCAGGGCGACAGGGGGCAATCAGCCCCAGCATTTT. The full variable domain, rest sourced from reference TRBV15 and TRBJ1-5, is DAMVIQNPRYQVTQFGKPVTLSCSQTLNHNVMYWYQQKSSQAPKLLFHYYDKDFNNEADTPDNFQSRRPNTSFCFLDIRSPGLGDTAMYLCATSRATGGNQPQHFGDGTRLSIL.

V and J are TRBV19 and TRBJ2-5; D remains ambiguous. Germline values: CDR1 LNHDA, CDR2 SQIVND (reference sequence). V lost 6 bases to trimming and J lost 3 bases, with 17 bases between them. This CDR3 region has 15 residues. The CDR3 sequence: CASSPVLSRKETQYF. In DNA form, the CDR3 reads TGTGCCAGTAGCCCGGTTCTAAGCCGCAAAGAGACCCAGTACTTC.

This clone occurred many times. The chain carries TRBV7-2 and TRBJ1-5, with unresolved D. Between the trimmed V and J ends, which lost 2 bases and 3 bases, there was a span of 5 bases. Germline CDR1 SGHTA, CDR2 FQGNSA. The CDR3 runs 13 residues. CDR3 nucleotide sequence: TGTGCCAGCAGCTTAATAGACAATCAGCCCCAGCATTTT. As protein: CASSLIDNQPQHF.

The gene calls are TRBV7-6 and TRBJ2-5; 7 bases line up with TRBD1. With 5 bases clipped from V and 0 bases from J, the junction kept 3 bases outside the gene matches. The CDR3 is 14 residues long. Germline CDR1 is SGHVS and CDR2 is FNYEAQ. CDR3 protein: CASSSGQDQETQYF. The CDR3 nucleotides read TGTGCCAGCAGCAGCGGACAGGACCAAGAGACCCAGTACTTC.